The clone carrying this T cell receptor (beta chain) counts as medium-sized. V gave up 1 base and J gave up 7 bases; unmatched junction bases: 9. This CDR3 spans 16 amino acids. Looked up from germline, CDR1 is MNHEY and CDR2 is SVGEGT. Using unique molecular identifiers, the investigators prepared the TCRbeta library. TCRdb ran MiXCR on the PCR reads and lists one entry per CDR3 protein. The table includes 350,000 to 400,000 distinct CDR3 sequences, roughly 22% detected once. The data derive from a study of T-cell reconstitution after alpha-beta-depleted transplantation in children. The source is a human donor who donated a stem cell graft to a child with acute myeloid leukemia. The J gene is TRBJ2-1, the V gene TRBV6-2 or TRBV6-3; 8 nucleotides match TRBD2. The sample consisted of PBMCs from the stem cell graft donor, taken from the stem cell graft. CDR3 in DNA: TGTGCCAGCAGTTACTATGCGGGAGGTGGTTTTAATGAGCAGTTCTTC. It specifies CASSYYAGGGFNEQFF.